This T cell receptor beta chain was sequenced for a study of T cells after yellow fever vaccination. Details on this clonotype: As yet, its antigen is unknown.

UMIs were added to TCR cDNA along with a universal primer site when it was made by 5'RACE template switching. TCRdb reprocessed the 5' RACE reads via MiXCR and lists one record per CDR3 protein. The sample has about 510,000 distinct CDR3 sequences; 21% are singletons. General study results and limits: There was a possibility that FACS-sorted repertoires contained abundant clonotypes contaminating from the bulk population. Relatively few clonotypes were ones that appeared in both CD4 and CD8 compartments. The booster saw the reappearance of most primary-vaccination clones (about 95% CD4, roughly 87% CD8).

This sequence originates from a young man who received the YFV17D yellow fever vaccine. The input for sequencing was PBMCs, taken more than 20 days after the first yellow fever vaccination.

In nucleotides, the CDR3 is TGTGCCAGCAGCTTGGACCAGGGGGCTGGCACAGATACGCAGTATTTT. It yields the protein CASSLDQGAGTDTQYF. The chain combines TRBV5-5 with TRBJ2-3, with TRBD1 matching 8 bases. Germline lookup yields CDR1 SGHKS and CDR2 YYEKEE (reference sequence). The CDR3 has 16 amino acids. Germline trimming cut 0 bases from V and 1 base from J; bases unmatched to any gene: 4.